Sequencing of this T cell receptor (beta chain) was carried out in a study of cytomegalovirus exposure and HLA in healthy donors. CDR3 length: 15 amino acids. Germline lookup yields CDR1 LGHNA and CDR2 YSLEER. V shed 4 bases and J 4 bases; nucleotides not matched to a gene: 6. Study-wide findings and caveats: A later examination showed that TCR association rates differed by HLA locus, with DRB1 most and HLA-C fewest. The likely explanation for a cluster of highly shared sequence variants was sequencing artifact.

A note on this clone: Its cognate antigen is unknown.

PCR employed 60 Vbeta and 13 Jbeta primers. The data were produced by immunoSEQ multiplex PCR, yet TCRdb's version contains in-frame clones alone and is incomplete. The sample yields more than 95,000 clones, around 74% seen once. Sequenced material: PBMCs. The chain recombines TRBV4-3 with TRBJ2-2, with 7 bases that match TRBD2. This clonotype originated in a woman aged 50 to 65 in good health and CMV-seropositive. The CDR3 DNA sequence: TGCGCCAGCAGCCCCGGGACTATGGGCACCGGGGAGCTGTTTTTT. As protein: CASSPGTMGTGELFF.